These 8 T cell receptor beta chains came from one sample sequenced in a study of blood T cells in healthy people across ages (dated by TCRdb to 2015 to 2017). The protocol used for the library was 5' RACE. TCRdb names Illumina HiSeq 2500 as the instrument used. The second PCR ran for about 6 to 12 cycles and used a J-beta primer mix along with a sample-barcoded 5' primer. TCRdb itself trimmed the public reads at Q25 with fastp, ran MiXCR and retained productive beta chains. Rows with one shared CDR3 protein collapse into an entry with the most common genes and DNA. The sample table shows around 520,000 distinct CDR3 sequences, and about 27% are seen once. The ten top clones hold roughly 3.5% of the sample. Separately, the same data were catalogued under a study of T cells of mothers and their children.

Specimen: blood. The receptor set was obtained from a boy between 2 and 10 years old in good health.

This clonotype turned up a few times. The chain has TRBV10-3 and TRBJ1-1; D is unresolved. The CDR3 covers 14 residues. Germline CDR1 reads ENHRY; CDR2 reads SYGVKD. Trimming pared 3 bases from V and 1 base from J, leaving 9 bases between. This CDR3 reads CAISDLSGNTEAFF. The CDR3 DNA reads as TGTGCCATCAGTGACTTATCAGGGAACACTGAAGCTTTCTTT.

The chain combines TRBV27 with TRBJ2-7, with 12 bases lining up with TRBD2. The V segment lost 6 bases and the J segment 5 bases; nucleotides outside the gene matches: 11. Germline loops: CDR1 MNHEY, CDR2 SMNVEV (reference sequence). The CDR3 loop spans 16 amino acids. CDR3 sequence: CASRRNGLAGFNEQYF. CDR3 DNA sequence: TGTGCCAGCAGACGAAACGGACTAGCGGGATTCAACGAGCAGTACTTC.

The rearrangement links TRBV28 to TRBJ2-4; 10 bases are a match to TRBD2. The length of the CDR3 is 16 residues. Germline assignment: CDR1 MDHEN and CDR2 SYDVKM. The CDR3: CGSTSGPVVAKNIQYF. The DNA for the CDR3 is TGTGGGTCGACTAGCGGGCCTGTAGTGGCCAAAAACATTCAGTACTTC.

The chain couples TRBV11-2 to TRBJ1-2; D gene unclear. Germline lookup yields CDR1 SGHAT and CDR2 FQNNGV. The V gene lost 5 bases and the J gene lost 4 bases, with 17 bases spanning the gap. This CDR3 region has 15 residues. CDR3 sequence (DNA): TGTGCCAGCAGCCCGCTGACAAGTGTCCTCTATGGCTACACCTTC. Residues: CASSPLTSVLYGYTF.

This clonotype occurred a few times. This chain joins TRBV5-1 and TRBJ1-4, with a tentative D call TRBD1 (5 bases). Per germline, CDR1 SGHRS and CDR2 YFSETQ. Trimming cost V 6 bases and J 4 bases, with 13 bases left between them. This CDR3 spans 14 amino acids. In DNA, the CDR3 is TGCGCCAGCACCACAGGTTTGGGTAATGAAAAACTGTTTTTT. Translating gives CASTTGLGNEKLFF. The full variable domain, in which reference TRBV5-1 and TRBJ1-4 provide the parts outside the CDR3, is KAGVTQTPRYLIKTRGQQVTLSCSPISGHRSVSWYQQTPGQGLQFLFEYFSETQRNKGNFPGRFSGRQFSNSRSEMNVSTLELGDSALYLCASTTGLGNEKLFFGSGTQLSVL.

V and J are TRBV5-1 and TRBJ2-3, with 7 bases fitting TRBD1. The V segment lost 0 bases and the J segment 0 bases; nucleotides outside the gene matches: 10. CDR3 size: 18 residues. Germline assignment: CDR1 SGHRS and CDR2 YFSETQ. This CDR3 reads CASSLVINRGQSTDTQYF. The CDR3, as DNA: TGCGCCAGCAGCTTGGTAATTAACAGGGGCCAAAGCACAGATACGCAGTATTTT.

The chain carries TRBV12-3 or TRBV12-4 and TRBJ2-5, with unresolved D. Trimming left V 10 bases short and J 3 bases short, with 18 bases between. CDR3 size: 14 residues. For the CDR3, the DNA is TGTGCCATCACCACTGGAGTGCTAAAAGAGACCCAGTACTTC. Its protein product is CAITTGVLKETQYF.

This clonotype was seen a few times. The chain uses TRBV5-1 and TRBJ2-7; 7 positions match TRBD2. J was trimmed by 0 bases and V by 2 bases; bases with no gene match: 14. The CDR3 loop spans 18 amino acids. CDR1 SGHRS and CDR2 YFSETQ come from the germline V gene. The CDR3 nucleotides read TGCGCCAGCAGCTTACCCCTAGAGAGCGGGATCGCCTCCTACGAGCAGTACTTC. Translation: CASSLPLESGIASYEQYF.